This TCR beta chain was sequenced during a study of blood T cell repertoires in COVID-19. Germline trimming cut 5 bases from V and 4 bases from J; bases unmatched to any gene: 4. The CDR3 runs 13 residues. Germline V gene data show CDR1 as SGHTA and CDR2 as FQGNSA. Some clones are missing from TCRdb's copy, which holds only in-frame ones; the method was immunoSEQ multiplex PCR. Among under 300,000 clones listed, about 80% were seen once. The TCR comes from a woman in her forties or fifties who had recovered from COVID-19. The sample comprised peripheral blood. The gene calls are TRBV7-2 and TRBJ1-2; 7 bases fit TRBD1. The CDR3 bases are TGTGCCAGCAGCCCCGGGACAGTCTATGGCTACACCTTC. Protein product: CASSPGTVYGYTF.